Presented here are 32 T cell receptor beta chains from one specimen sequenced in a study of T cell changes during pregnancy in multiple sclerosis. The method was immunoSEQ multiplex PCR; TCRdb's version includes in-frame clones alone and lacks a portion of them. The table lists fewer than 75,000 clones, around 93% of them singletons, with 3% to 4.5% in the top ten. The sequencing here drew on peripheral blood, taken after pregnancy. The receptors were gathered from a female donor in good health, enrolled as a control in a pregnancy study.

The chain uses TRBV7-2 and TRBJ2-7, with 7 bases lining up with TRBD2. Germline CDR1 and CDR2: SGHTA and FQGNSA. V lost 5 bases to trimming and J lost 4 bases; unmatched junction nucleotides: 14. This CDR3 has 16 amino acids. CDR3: CASSPRLAGWTYEQYF. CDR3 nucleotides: TGTGCCAGCAGCCCCAGACTAGCAGGATGGACGTACGAGCAGTACTTC.

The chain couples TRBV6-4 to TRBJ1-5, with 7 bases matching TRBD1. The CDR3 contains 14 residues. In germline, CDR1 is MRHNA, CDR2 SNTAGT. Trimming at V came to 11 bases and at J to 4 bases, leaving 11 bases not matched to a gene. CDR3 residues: CAYSEGAGNQPQHF. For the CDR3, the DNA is TGTGCCTACTCTGAGGGGGCTGGGAATCAGCCCCAGCATTTT.

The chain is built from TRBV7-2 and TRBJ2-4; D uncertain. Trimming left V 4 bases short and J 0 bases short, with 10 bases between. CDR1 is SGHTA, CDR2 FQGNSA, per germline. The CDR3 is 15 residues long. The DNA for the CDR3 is TGTGCCAGCAGCTCCCGCCAGATAGCCAAAAACATTCAGTACTTC. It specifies CASSSRQIAKNIQYF.

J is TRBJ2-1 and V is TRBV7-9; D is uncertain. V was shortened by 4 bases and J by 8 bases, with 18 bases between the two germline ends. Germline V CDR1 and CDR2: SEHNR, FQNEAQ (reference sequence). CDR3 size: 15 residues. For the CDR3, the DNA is TGTGCCAGCAGCTCCACCCTCTACTTCCCCCATGAGCAGTTCTTC. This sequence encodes CASSSTLYFPHEQFF. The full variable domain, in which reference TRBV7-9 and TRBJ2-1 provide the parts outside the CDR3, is DTGVSQNPRHKITKRGQNVTFRCDPISEHNRLYWYRQTLGQGPEFLTYFQNEAQLEKSRLLSDRFSAERPKGSFSTLEIQRTEQGDSAMYLCASSSTLYFPHEQFFGPGTRLTVL.

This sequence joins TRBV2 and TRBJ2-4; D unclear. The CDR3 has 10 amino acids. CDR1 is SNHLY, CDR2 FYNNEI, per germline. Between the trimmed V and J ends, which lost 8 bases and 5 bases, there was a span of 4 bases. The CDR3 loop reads CASSENIQYF. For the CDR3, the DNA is TGTGCCAGCTCGGAAAACATTCAGTACTTC.

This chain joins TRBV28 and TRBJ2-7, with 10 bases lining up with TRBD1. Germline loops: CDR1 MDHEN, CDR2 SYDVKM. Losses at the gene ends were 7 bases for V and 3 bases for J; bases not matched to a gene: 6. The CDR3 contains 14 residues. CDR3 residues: CASTHGTGVYEQYF. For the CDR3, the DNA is TGTGCCAGCACGCACGGGACAGGGGTCTACGAGCAGTACTTC.

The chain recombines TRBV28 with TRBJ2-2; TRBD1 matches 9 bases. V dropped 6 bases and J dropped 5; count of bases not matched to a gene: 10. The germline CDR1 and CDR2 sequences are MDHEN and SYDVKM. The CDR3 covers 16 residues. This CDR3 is CASSSTGTGRTGELFF. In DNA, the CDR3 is TGTGCCAGCAGCTCAACCGGGACAGGGAGAACCGGGGAGCTGTTTTTT.

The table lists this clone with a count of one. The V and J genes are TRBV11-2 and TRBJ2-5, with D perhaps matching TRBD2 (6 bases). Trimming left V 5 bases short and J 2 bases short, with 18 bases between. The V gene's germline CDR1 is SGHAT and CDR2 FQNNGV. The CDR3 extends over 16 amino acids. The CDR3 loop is CASSPLGSGQQETQYF. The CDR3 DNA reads TGTGCCAGCAGCCCTCTAGGTAGCGGCCAACAAGAGACCCAGTACTTC.

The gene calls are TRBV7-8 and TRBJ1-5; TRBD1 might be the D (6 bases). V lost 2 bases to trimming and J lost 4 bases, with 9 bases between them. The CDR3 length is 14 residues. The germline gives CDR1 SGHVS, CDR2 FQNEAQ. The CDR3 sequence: CASSLKGVNQPQHF. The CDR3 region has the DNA TGTGCCAGCAGCTTAAAGGGGGTGAATCAGCCCCAGCATTTT.

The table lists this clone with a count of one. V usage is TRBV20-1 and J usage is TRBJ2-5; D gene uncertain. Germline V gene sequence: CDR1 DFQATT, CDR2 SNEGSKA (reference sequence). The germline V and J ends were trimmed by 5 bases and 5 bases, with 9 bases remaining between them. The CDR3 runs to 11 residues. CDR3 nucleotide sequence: TGCAGTGCTCCCCGGTGGGAGACCCAGTACTTC. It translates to CSAPRWETQYF.

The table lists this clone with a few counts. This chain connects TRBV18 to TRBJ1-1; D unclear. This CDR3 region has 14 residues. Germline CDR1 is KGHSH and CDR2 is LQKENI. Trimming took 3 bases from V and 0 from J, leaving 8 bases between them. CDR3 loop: CASSPIEMNTEAFF. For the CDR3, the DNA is TGTGCCAGCTCACCCATTGAGATGAACACTGAAGCTTTCTTT.

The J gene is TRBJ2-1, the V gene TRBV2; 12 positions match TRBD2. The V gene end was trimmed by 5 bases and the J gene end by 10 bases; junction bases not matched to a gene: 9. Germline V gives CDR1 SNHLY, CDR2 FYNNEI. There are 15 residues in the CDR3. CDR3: CASSWGLAGAGEQFF. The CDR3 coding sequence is TGTGCCAGCAGTTGGGGACTAGCGGGTGCGGGGGAGCAGTTCTTC.

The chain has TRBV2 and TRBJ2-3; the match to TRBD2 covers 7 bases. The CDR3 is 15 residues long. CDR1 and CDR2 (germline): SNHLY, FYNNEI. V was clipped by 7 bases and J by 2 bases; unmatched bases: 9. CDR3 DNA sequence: TGTGCCAGCAAAAAAGGGCGGGGGTCCACAGATACGCAGTATTTT. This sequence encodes CASKKGRGSTDTQYF.

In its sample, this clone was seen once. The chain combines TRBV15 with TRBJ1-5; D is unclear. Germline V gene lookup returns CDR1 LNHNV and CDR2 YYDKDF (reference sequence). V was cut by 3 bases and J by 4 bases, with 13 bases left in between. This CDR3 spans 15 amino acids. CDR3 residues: CATSSTRAPNQPQHF. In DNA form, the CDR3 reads TGTGCCACCAGCAGTACTCGCGCCCCGAATCAGCCCCAGCATTTT. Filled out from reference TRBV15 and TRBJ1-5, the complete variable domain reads DAMVIQNPRYQVTQFGKPVTLSCSQTLNHNVMYWYQQKSSQAPKLLFHYYDKDFNNEADTPDNFQSRRPNTSFCFLDIRSPGLGDTAMYLCATSSTRAPNQPQHFGDGTRLSIL.

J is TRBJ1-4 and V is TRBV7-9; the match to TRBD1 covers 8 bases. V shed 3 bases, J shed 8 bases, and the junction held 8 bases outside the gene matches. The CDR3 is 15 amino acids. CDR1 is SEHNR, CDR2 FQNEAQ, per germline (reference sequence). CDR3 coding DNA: TGTGCCAGCAGCTTTGGGGACAGGCCCTTAGAAAAACTGTTTTTT. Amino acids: CASSFGDRPLEKLFF.

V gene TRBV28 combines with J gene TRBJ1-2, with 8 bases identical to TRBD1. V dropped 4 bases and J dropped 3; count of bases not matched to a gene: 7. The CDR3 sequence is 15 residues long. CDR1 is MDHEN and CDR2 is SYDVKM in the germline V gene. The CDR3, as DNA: TGTGCCAGCAGTTCTCGACAGGGGTTTTACTATGGCTACACCTTC. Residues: CASSSRQGFYYGYTF.

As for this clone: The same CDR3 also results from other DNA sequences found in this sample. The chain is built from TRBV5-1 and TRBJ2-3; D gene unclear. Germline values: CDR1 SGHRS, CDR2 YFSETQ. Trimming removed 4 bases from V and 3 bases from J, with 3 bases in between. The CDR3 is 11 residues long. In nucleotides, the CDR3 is TGCGCCAGCAGCCTAACAGATACGCAGTATTTT. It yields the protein CASSLTDTQYF.

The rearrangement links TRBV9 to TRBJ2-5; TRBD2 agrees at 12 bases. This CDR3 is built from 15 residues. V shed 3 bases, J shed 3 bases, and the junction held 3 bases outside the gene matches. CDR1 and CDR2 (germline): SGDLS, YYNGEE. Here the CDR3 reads CASSDRLAGEETQYF. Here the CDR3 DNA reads TGTGCCAGCAGCGATCGACTAGCGGGAGAAGAGACCCAGTACTTC. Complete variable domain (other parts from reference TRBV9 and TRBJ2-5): DSGVTQTPKHLITATGQRVTLRCSPRSGDLSVYWYQQSLDQGLQFLIQYYNGEERAKGNILERFSAQQFPDLHSELNLSSLELGDSALYFCASSDRLAGEETQYFGPGTRLLVL.

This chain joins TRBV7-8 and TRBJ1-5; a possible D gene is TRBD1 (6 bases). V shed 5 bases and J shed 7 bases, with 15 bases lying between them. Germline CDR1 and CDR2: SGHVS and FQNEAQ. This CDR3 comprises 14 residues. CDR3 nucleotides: TGTGCCAGCAGCGACCCAGGGGCCGGGCAGCCCCAGCATTTT. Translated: CASSDPGAGQPQHF.

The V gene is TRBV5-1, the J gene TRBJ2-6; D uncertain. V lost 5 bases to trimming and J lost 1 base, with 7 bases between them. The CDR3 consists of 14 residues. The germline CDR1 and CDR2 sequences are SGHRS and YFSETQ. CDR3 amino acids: CASSGQSGANVLTF. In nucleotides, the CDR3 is TGCGCCAGCAGTGGGCAATCTGGGGCCAACGTCCTGACTTTC.

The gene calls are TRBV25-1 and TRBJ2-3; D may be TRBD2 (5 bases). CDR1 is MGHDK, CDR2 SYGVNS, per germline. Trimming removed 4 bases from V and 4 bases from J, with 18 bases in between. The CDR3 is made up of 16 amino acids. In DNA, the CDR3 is TGTGCCAGCAGTGGCCGTGAAGCGGCGCCCGCAGATACGCAGTATTTT. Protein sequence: CASSGREAAPADTQYF.

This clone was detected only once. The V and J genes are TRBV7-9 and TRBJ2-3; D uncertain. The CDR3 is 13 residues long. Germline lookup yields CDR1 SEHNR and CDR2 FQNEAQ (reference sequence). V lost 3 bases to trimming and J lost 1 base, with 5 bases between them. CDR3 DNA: TGTGCCAGCAGCTTGGGCGGCACAGATACGCAGTATTTT. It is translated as CASSLGGTDTQYF.

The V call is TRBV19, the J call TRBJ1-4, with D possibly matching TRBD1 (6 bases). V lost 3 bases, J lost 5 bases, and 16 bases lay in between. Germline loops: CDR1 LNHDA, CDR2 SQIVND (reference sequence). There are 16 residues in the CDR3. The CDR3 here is CASSMQGSYYNEKLFF. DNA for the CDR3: TGTGCCAGTAGTATGCAGGGGAGCTACTACAATGAAAAACTGTTTTTT.

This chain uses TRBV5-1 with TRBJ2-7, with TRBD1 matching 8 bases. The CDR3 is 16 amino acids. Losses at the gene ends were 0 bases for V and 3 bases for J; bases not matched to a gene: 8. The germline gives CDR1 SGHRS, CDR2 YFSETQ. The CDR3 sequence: CASSLGTRDRNYEQYF. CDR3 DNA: TGCGCCAGCAGCTTGGGAACAAGGGACAGGAACTACGAGCAGTACTTC.

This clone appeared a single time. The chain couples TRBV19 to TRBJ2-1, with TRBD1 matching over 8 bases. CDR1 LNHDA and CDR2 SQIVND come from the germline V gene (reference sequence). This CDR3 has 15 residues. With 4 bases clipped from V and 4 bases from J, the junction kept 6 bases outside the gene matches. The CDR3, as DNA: TGTGCCAGTAGTACCGGGACAGGATTATACAATGAGCAGTTCTTC. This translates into CASSTGTGLYNEQFF.

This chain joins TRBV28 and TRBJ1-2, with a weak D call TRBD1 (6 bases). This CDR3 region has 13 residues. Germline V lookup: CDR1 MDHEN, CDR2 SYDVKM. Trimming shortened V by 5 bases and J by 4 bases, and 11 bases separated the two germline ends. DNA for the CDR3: TGTGCCAGCAGTATCGCAGGGGCCTATGGCTACACCTTC. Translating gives CASSIAGAYGYTF.

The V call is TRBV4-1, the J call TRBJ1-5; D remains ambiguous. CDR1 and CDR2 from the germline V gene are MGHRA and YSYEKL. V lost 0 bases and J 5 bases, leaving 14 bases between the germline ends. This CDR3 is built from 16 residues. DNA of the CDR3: TGCGCCAGCAGCCAAGATTTAGGAGGGTACGATCAGCCCCAGCATTTT. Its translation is CASSQDLGGYDQPQHF.

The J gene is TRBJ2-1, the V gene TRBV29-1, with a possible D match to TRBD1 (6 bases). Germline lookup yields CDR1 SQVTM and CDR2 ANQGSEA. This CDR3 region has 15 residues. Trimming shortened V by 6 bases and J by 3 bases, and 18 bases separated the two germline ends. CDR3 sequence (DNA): TGCAGCGTCCGAACAGGGCCCACCAACTACAATGAGCAGTTCTTC. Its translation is CSVRTGPTNYNEQFF.

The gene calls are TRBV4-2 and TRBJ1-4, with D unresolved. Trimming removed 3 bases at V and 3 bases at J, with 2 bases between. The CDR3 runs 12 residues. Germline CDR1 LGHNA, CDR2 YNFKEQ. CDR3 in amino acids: CASSHSNEKLFF. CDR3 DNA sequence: TGTGCCAGCAGCCACTCTAATGAAAAACTGTTTTTT.

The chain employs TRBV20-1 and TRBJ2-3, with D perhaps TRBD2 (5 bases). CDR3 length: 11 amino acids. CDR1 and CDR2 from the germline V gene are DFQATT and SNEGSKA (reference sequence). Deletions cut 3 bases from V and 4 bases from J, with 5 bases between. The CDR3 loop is CSASGADTQYF. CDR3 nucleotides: TGCAGTGCTAGCGGGGCAGATACGCAGTATTTT.

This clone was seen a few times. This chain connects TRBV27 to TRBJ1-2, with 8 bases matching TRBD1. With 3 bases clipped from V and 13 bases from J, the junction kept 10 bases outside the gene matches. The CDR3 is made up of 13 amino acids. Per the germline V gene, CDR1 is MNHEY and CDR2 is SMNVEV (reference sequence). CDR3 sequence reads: CASSFGQGLPCTF. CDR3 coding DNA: TGTGCCAGCAGTTTCGGACAGGGACTGCCTTGCACCTTC.

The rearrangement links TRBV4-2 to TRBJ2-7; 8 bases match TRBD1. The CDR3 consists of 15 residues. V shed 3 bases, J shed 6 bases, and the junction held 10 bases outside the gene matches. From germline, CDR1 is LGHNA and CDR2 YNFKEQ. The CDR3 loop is CASSQTGEGATEQYF. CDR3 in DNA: TGTGCCAGCAGCCAGACAGGGGAAGGGGCTACCGAGCAGTACTTC.